This TCR beta chain was recovered during a study of cytomegalovirus exposure and HLA in healthy donors. Across the whole study: Approximately 200 million T cells yielded approximately 110 million unique TCR beta sequences in earlier analysis. Study-wide findings and caveats: Researchers catalogued 150 or so TCR beta chains as cytomegalovirus-associated.

The PCR was carried out with 60 Vbeta primers and 13 Jbeta primers. Here immunoSEQ multiplex PCR was the method, and the copy in TCRdb shows in-frame clones only, minus some. The data contain about 89,000 clones, roughly 85% of them singletons. On this clone: Its antigen remains unknown.

Source material: PBMCs. This receptor was obtained from a man in his forties or fifties in good health and CMV-seropositive.

CDR3 DNA sequence: TGTGCCAGCAGTGTTGTCCTCGGGGAGCTGTTTTTT. This gives the protein CASSVVLGELFF. The V and J genes are TRBV6-5 and TRBJ2-2; D not resolved. The germline gives CDR1 MNHEY, CDR2 SVGAGI. Trimming cost V 5 bases and J 7 bases, with 8 bases left between them. The CDR3 totals 12 residues.